These 25 T cell receptor beta chains were all obtained from the same sample, sequenced in a study of T cells in Graves' hyperthyroidism and ophthalmopathy. RNA transcripts yielded amplified TCR beta CDR3 regions. Primed by the HTBI set, a first-round RT-PCR was run on the TCR CDR3. TCRdb used MiXCR to reprocess the multiplex PCR reads, holding one entry per CDR3 protein. This table has a few hundred thousand distinct CDR3 sequences, around a sixth appearing once. The sequencing sample was made of blood. These receptors were collected from a woman in her 30s with Graves' hyperthyroidism.

The rearrangement uses TRBV9 and TRBJ1-5, with unresolved D. The germline gives CDR1 SGDLS, CDR2 YYNGEE. The CDR3 loop spans 15 amino acids. The V end lost 0 bases, the J end lost 7 bases, and 14 bases lay between the germline ends. CDR3 loop: CASSVVLGGAQPQHF. The CDR3, as DNA: TGTGCCAGCAGCGTAGTATTAGGAGGAGCCCAGCCCCAGCATTTT.

At least ten counts were recorded for this clonotype. V usage is TRBV30 and J usage is TRBJ2-7; TRBD1 agrees at 8 bases. CDR1 is GTSNPN, CDR2 SVGIG, per germline (reference sequence). The CDR3 contains 14 residues. The junction had 7 bases not matched to a gene; V was cut back by 3 bases and J by 3 bases. The CDR3 region is CAWSQGARGYEQYF. The CDR3 nucleotides read TGTGCCTGGAGCCAGGGGGCGAGGGGCTACGAGCAGTACTTC.

About this clonotype itself: At one of its ends the junction is not consistent with the germline gene, which may arise from a read error. This chain connects TRBV27 to TRBJ1-6, with D perhaps matching TRBD1 (5 bases). Germline assignment: CDR1 MNHEY and CDR2 SMNVEV (reference sequence). The CDR3 sequence is 11 residues long. The CDR3 region is CTSRDGSPLHF. The CDR3 DNA is TGTACCAGCAGGGATGGCTCACCCCTCCACTTT.

V usage is TRBV7-6 and J usage is TRBJ1-2; D uncertain. V was shortened by 2 bases and J by 4 bases, with 20 bases between the two germline ends. The CDR3 consists of 17 residues. Germline loops: CDR1 SGHVS, CDR2 FNYEAQ. DNA of the CDR3: TGTGCCAGCAGCTTAAATCTTCCCGGAGCTACGTCCTATGGCTACACCTTC. As protein: CASSLNLPGATSYGYTF.

This clonotype has just a few counts. This rearrangement joins TRBV5-6 to TRBJ2-7, with D possibly being TRBD1 (5 bases). V lost 1 base and J lost 6, with 11 bases in between. This CDR3 is 13 amino acids long. The germline CDR1 and CDR2 sequences are SGHDT and YYEEEE. The DNA of the CDR3 is TGTGCCAGCAGCTTGAGACAGACATTCGAGCAGTACTTC. Translation gives CASSLRQTFEQYF.

This clonotype was seen repeatedly, ten times or more. The chain is built from TRBV3-1 and TRBJ2-2; TRBD2 aligns across 8 bases. CDR3 length equals 16 residues. V lost 4 bases and J lost 1; bases outside the gene matches: 5. Germline CDR1 is LGHDT and CDR2 is YNNKEL (reference sequence). DNA of the CDR3: TGTGCCAGCAGCCCCTGGACTAGCTGGAACACCGGGGAGCTGTTTTTT. It encodes CASSPWTSWNTGELFF.

This clonotype was seen ten or more times. This chain links TRBV9 with TRBJ2-7; 7 bases are a match to TRBD1. V lost 4 bases, J lost 3 bases, and 7 bases stayed unmatched. The CDR3 consists of 14 residues. Germline V CDR1 and CDR2: SGDLS, YYNGEE. As DNA, the CDR3 is TGTGCCAGCAGCCCTACGACAGGGAGCTACGAGCAGTACTTC. This codes for CASSPTTGSYEQYF.

This clonotype was recorded a few times. The genes are TRBV30 and TRBJ1-6, with 9 bases lining up with TRBD1. The J segment lost 14 bases and the V segment lost 3 bases, leaving 11 bases of the junction unmatched. The CDR3 length is 14 residues. Germline lookup yields CDR1 GTSNPN and CDR2 SVGIG (reference sequence). The CDR3 reads CAWRRVGTGKTLHF. In DNA, the CDR3 is TGTGCCTGGAGACGTGTAGGGACAGGGAAGACCCTCCACTTT.

The table lists this clonotype with many counts. The V and J genes are TRBV7-2 and TRBJ2-3; 7 bases align to TRBD2. The V gene end was trimmed by 2 bases and the J gene end by 4 bases; junction bases not matched to a gene: 6. The germline CDR1 and CDR2 sequences are SGHTA and FQGNSA. The CDR3 runs 15 residues. CDR3 DNA sequence: TGTGCCAGCAGCTTACTCGCGGGAGTGCCAGATACGCAGTATTTT. Residues: CASSLLAGVPDTQYF.

This clonotype was recorded at least ten times. The gene calls are TRBV2 and TRBJ1-5, with 8 bases lining up with TRBD1. Germline values: CDR1 SNHLY, CDR2 FYNNEI. CDR3 length: 14 residues. V lost 3 bases and J lost 5; bases outside the gene matches: 3. As DNA, the CDR3 is TGTGCCAGCAGTGAGGTGACAGGGGATCAGCCCCAGCATTTT. Protein: CASSEVTGDQPQHF. Using reference TRBV2 and TRBJ1-5 for the parts outside the CDR3, the full variable domain is EPEVTQTPSHQVTQMGQEVILRCVPISNHLYFYWYRQILGQKVEFLVSFYNNEISEKSEIFDDQFSVERPDGSNFTLKIRSTKLEDSAMYFCASSEVTGDQPQHFGDGTRLSIL.

This clonotype occurred many times. The chain has TRBV30 and TRBJ2-7; 9 positions match TRBD2. This CDR3 is built from 16 residues. The junction had 10 bases not matched to a gene; V was cut back by 3 bases and J by 1 base. Germline V gene sequence: CDR1 GTSNPN, CDR2 SVGIG (reference sequence). The CDR3 coding sequence is TGTGCCTGGAGCCACCGGGGCCTAGCGGGGTCCTACGAGCAGTACTTC. Protein: CAWSHRGLAGSYEQYF.

This clonotype was seen more than once but under ten times. The chain is built from TRBV20-1 and TRBJ2-2, with 13 bases lining up with TRBD2. The germline V gene encodes CDR1 DFQATT and CDR2 SNEGSKA (reference sequence). With V trimmed by 5 bases and J by 4 bases, 10 bases remained unmatched. This CDR3 comprises 17 residues. The CDR3 spells CSAPRTGLAGFTGELFF. The CDR3 DNA reads TGCAGTGCTCCCAGAACGGGACTAGCGGGATTCACCGGGGAGCTGTTTTTT.

The chain couples TRBV5-1 to TRBJ1-1, with D tentatively TRBD1 (5 bases). The germline V gene has CDR1 SGHRS and CDR2 YFSETQ. CDR3 length equals 14 residues. The V gene lost 2 bases and the J gene lost 4 bases, with 12 bases spanning the gap. The CDR3 spells CASSFDSLPTEAFF. The CDR3 DNA is TGCGCCAGCAGCTTCGACAGTCTCCCCACTGAAGCTTTCTTT.

This clonotype was seen a few times. The chain links TRBV19 to TRBJ2-2; D possibly corresponds to TRBD2 (6 bases). V was trimmed by 7 bases and J by 1 base, leaving 16 bases between them. Germline V gene lookup returns CDR1 LNHDA and CDR2 SQIVND (reference sequence). The CDR3 has 16 residues. CDR3 sequence: CASNMGDLRNTGELFF. The CDR3, as DNA: TGTGCCAGTAATATGGGGGACTTGAGGAACACCGGGGAGCTGTTTTTT.

This clonotype was seen repeatedly, ten times or more. The gene calls are TRBV11-2 and TRBJ2-5; D perhaps matches TRBD1 (5 bases). Germline V gives CDR1 SGHAT, CDR2 FQNNGV. The CDR3 totals 14 residues. Trimming cost V 6 bases and J 0 bases, with 11 bases left between them. DNA of the CDR3: TGTGCCAGCAGGACGACAGCCCACCAAGAGACCCAGTACTTC. Protein: CASRTTAHQETQYF.

Many counts were recorded for this clonotype. V usage is TRBV2 and J usage is TRBJ1-3, with TRBD1 identical over 8 bases. V dropped 9 bases and J dropped 8; count of bases not matched to a gene: 6. CDR1 is SNHLY and CDR2 is FYNNEI in the germline V gene. The CDR3 has 12 amino acids. The CDR3 DNA sequence: TGTGCCAGTGGACAGGGTTTATACACCATATATTTT. It yields the protein CASGQGLYTIYF.

At least ten counts were recorded for this clonotype. The genes are TRBV7-9 and TRBJ1-2; no firm D call. Trimming shortened V by 3 bases and J by 8 bases, and 10 bases separated the two germline ends. The length of the CDR3 is 12 residues. Germline loops: CDR1 SEHNR, CDR2 FQNEAQ (reference sequence). CDR3 residues: CASSFSRRGYTF. Here the CDR3 DNA reads TGTGCCAGCAGCTTCAGTCGGAGGGGCTACACCTTC.

This clonotype turned up a few times. The genes are TRBV7-6 and TRBJ2-7; D unclear. CDR3 length: 16 amino acids. V was pared by 1 base and J by 1 base, with 14 bases between. Looked up from germline, CDR1 is SGHVS and CDR2 is FNYEAQ. Here the CDR3 reads CASSLGGAGDSYEQYF. DNA for the CDR3: TGTGCCAGCAGCTTAGGCGGCGCAGGCGATTCCTACGAGCAGTACTTC.

The V call is TRBV10-3, the J call TRBJ1-2; D remains unclear. This CDR3 has 13 amino acids. V lost 11 bases, J lost 2 bases, and 15 bases lay in between. CDR1 and CDR2 (germline): ENHRY, SYGVKD. The CDR3 is CASEQTPNYGYTF. CDR3 bases: TGTGCCTCAGAACAGACACCGAACTATGGCTACACCTTC.

This clonotype was observed a handful of times. The rearrangement uses TRBV4-1 and TRBJ2-7, with TRBD2 matching over 8 bases. J was trimmed by 2 bases and V by 1 base; bases with no gene match: 10. The CDR3 extends over 17 amino acids. Per the germline V gene, CDR1 is MGHRA and CDR2 is YSYEKL. The CDR3 region has the DNA TGCGCCAGCAGCCAAGTAGCGGCGGGAGGTCTACCCTACGAGCAGTACTTC. Amino acids: CASSQVAAGGLPYEQYF.

Many counts were recorded for this clonotype. The genes are TRBV7-8 and TRBJ2-7, with D possibly being TRBD2 (5 bases). Germline lookup yields CDR1 SGHVS and CDR2 FQNEAQ. This CDR3 is 20 amino acids long. With 5 bases removed from V and 1 base from J, the gap between germline ends came to 30 bases. The CDR3 DNA sequence: TGTGCCAGCAGCCCATTAGCGTCCCTGGGCCAGACTTTAACATCCTACGAGCAGTACTTC. It is translated as CASSPLASLGQTLTSYEQYF.

This clonotype was observed at least ten times. The chain's CDR3 is CASSLGTSGAETQYF. The CDR3 nucleotides read TGTGCCAGCAGCTTAGGGACTAGCGGGGCAGAGACCCAGTACTTC. The genes are TRBV7-6 and TRBJ2-5; 12 nucleotides align to TRBD2. V shed 1 base and J 4 bases; nucleotides not matched to a gene: 1. The CDR3 covers 15 residues. Germline V gives CDR1 SGHVS, CDR2 FNYEAQ. Supplemented by reference TRBV7-6 and TRBJ2-5, the full variable domain reads GAGVSQSPRYKVTKRGQDVALRCDPISGHVSLYWYRQALGQGPEFLTYFNYEAQQDKSGLPNDRFSAERPEGSISTLTIQRTEQRDSAMYRCASSLGTSGAETQYFGPGTRLLVL.

This clonotype was detected once. V and J are TRBV5-6 and TRBJ2-1, with TRBD2 identical over 11 bases. V was clipped by 4 bases and J by 7 bases; unmatched bases: 13. Germline assignment: CDR1 SGHDT and CDR2 YYEEEE. The CDR3 runs 17 residues. CDR3 protein: CASSTAGLAGGGNEQFF. CDR3 coding DNA: TGTGCCAGCAGCACCGCGGGATTAGCGGGGGGGGGTAATGAGCAGTTCTTC.

The rearrangement joins TRBV6-1 to TRBJ2-7; TRBD1 might be the D (6 bases). The CDR3 spans 15 residues. V was trimmed by 7 bases and J by 0 bases, leaving 16 bases between them. CDR1 MNHNS and CDR2 SASEGT come from the germline V gene. The CDR3 loop reads CASTLGAASSYEQYF. DNA for the CDR3: TGTGCCAGCACCCTGGGGGCAGCGAGCTCCTACGAGCAGTACTTC.

This clonotype was observed at least ten times. The V gene is TRBV28, the J gene TRBJ2-7; possible D gene TRBD2, 5 bases. This CDR3 region has 13 residues. V dropped 3 bases and J dropped 6 bases, with 12 bases sitting between them. Germline V gene data show CDR1 as MDHEN and CDR2 as SYDVKM. Here the CDR3 DNA reads TGTGCCAGCAGTTTTGTGGGAGTGTTCGAGCAGTACTTC. It translates to CASSFVGVFEQYF.